These 5 T cell receptor beta chains share one sample of origin, sequenced in a study of shared clonotypes between healthy human individuals. Measured with immunoSEQ multiplex PCR; TCRdb has only the in-frame clones, and not every one. The sample lists 450,000 to 500,000 clones, 79% occurring once. Sequencing input: PBMCs. The receptors stem from a woman in her thirties or forties in good health. Some clones in this sample may be carry-over from other donors' samples.

With regard to this clone: The same CDR3 arises from other DNA sequences in this sample as well. This rearrangement joins TRBV7-3 to TRBJ2-1, with 8 bases aligning to TRBD2. The germline V gene encodes CDR1 SGHTA and CDR2 FQGTGA. This CDR3 comprises 15 residues. The J segment lost 3 bases and the V segment lost 5 bases, leaving 6 bases of the junction unmatched. For the CDR3, the DNA is TGTGCCAGCAGCCTTCTAGCGGGTTTCTACAATGAGCAGTTCTTC. Translated, it gives CASSLLAGFYNEQFF.

V usage is TRBV28 and J usage is TRBJ2-2; tentative D call: TRBD2 (6 bases). Trimming took off 3 bases at V and 4 bases at J, with 9 bases between the two ends. CDR3 length equals 14 residues. Germline lookup yields CDR1 MDHEN and CDR2 SYDVKM. CDR3 coding DNA: TGTGCCAGCAGTTTTGCGGGAACCACCGGGGAGCTGTTTTTT. Translated: CASSFAGTTGELFF.

The chain employs TRBV5-1 and TRBJ2-5, with 14 bases aligning to TRBD2. The germline V gene encodes CDR1 SGHRS and CDR2 YFSETQ. V trimming: 3 bases; J trimming: 5 bases; junction bases outside the gene matches: 9. The CDR3 extends over 17 amino acids. The DNA for the CDR3 is TGCGCCAGCAGCTCAATAGGGACTAGCGGGAGATTGGAGACCCAGTACTTC. Encoded protein: CASSSIGTSGRLETQYF.

The chain employs TRBV10-2 and TRBJ1-4; TRBD1 matches at 7 bases. The J segment lost 8 bases and the V segment lost 6 bases, leaving 18 bases of the junction unmatched. CDR3 length equals 17 residues. The V gene's germline CDR1 is WSHSY and CDR2 SAAADI. The CDR3 here is CASSASLYRGLREKLFF. For the CDR3, the DNA is TGCGCCAGCAGCGCCTCCCTTTACAGGGGACTGAGAGAAAAACTGTTTTTT.

This clone appeared once. CDR3 in amino acids: CAWSVAAAPGELFF. CDR3 bases: TGTGCCTGGAGTGTTGCGGCTGCCCCCGGGGAGCTGTTTTTT. V and J are TRBV30 and TRBJ2-2; D is undetermined. In germline, CDR1 is GTSNPN, CDR2 SVGIG (reference sequence). The CDR3 is made up of 14 amino acids. V lost 0 bases and J lost 6, with 11 bases in between. Filled out from reference TRBV30 and TRBJ2-2, the complete variable domain reads SQTIHQWPATLVQPVGSPLSLECTVEGTSNPNLYWYRQAAGRGLQLLFYSVGIGQISSEVPQNLSASRPQDRQFILSSKKLLLSDSGFYLCAWSVAAAPGELFFGEGSRLTVL.